One sample yielded the 4 T cell receptor beta chains listed below, sequenced in a study of identical twins. TCRdb reprocessed the 5' RACE reads with MiXCR, giving one entry per CDR3 protein. The sample carries hundreds of thousands of distinct CDR3 sequences, 6% to 6.5% recorded once. The sample comprised naive T cells sorted from blood. These receptor sequences come from a young man in good health.

For this clonotype: It is unclear where the CDR3 begins or ends on the DNA, so no DNA is shown, and the CDR3 is as TCRdb lists it. The V and J genes are TRBV5-1 and TRBJ2-5; whether TRBD1, the table's D call, matches the DNA was not checked. Germline V gives CDR1 SGHRS, CDR2 YFSETQ. The CDR3 sequence runs 12 residues, both termini included. The CDR3 reads CASVGPGETQYF.

This clonotype was observed at least ten times. This chain links TRBV6-4 with TRBJ2-3, with D tentatively TRBD2 (5 bases). Looked up from germline, CDR1 is MRHNA and CDR2 is SNTAGT. The CDR3 runs 13 residues. V shed 6 bases and J shed 4 bases, with 11 bases lying between them. This CDR3 is CASSLDSPDTQYF. The CDR3 bases are TGTGCCAGCAGCCTGGACTCTCCAGATACGCAGTATTTT.

This clonotype was counted at least ten times. The V call is TRBV7-9, the J call TRBJ1-5; D unresolved. The CDR3 is 13 residues long. The V and J ends lost 1 base and 7 bases respectively, with 8 bases between them. Germline CDR1 SEHNR, CDR2 FQNEAQ (reference sequence). The CDR3, as DNA: TGTGCCAGCAGCTTAGGGACGTACCAGCCCCAGCATTTT. Protein: CASSLGTYQPQHF.

The chain joins TRBV12-3 or TRBV12-4 to TRBJ2-3; TRBD2 aligns across 7 bases. This CDR3 has 14 residues. V was pared by 6 bases and J by 0 bases, with 3 bases of the junction left unmatched. The CDR3 spells CASRISGSTDTQYF. CDR3 nucleotides: TGTGCCAGCAGAATTAGCGGGAGCACAGATACGCAGTATTTT.